This T cell receptor (beta chain) came from a study of blood T cell repertoires in COVID-19. Study overall: COVID-19 samples, acute and convalescent, were from the United States, Italy and Spain.

How the authors handled the data: Reference gene primers were amplified, and this amplification served to estimate nucleated cell counts. Repertoires were generated with immunoSEQ multiplex PCR, while TCRdb's copy carries only in-frame clones and drops some. For V, J and clone size, that table is used; D and trimming come from the DNA. Here the sample spans tens of thousands of clones, less than 90% being singletons. This sequence was found in a man aged 55 to 70 with acute or convalescent COVID-19. The specimen sequenced was peripheral blood.

The CDR3 protein is CAGTGLHNSPLHF. The CDR3 DNA is TGTGCCGGAACAGGGCTACATAATTCACCCCTCCACTTT. The chain combines TRBV2 with TRBJ1-6; TRBD1 might be the D (6 bases). The germline V gene encodes CDR1 SNHLY and CDR2 FYNNEI. The CDR3 runs to 13 residues. V was clipped by 11 bases and J by 5 bases, with 13 bases between them.